The T cell receptor beta chain under discussion was sequenced for a study of regulatory T cells in long-lasting Graves disease. Study findings and constraints: Newly diagnosed patients shared around 910 public clonotypes; persistent patients shared a few thousand.

CDR3 size: 13 residues. The germline gives CDR1 LNHNV, CDR2 YYDKDF (reference sequence). The germline V and J ends were trimmed by 3 bases and 11 bases, with 14 bases remaining between them. About this clonotype itself: The antigen is not known.

Stated time point: persistent/refractory GD, antithyroid drugs over 5 years with positive TRAb. The TCR library used RNA extracted from PBMCs. Library construction for TCR beta used iRepertoire HTBI primers and Arm-PCR of CDR3 regions. Via MiXCR, TCRdb re-called the multiplex PCR reads, giving one row per CDR3 protein. Of about 660,000 distinct CDR3 sequences detected, around 32% appear once; the ten largest clones hold roughly 46%. This specimen consisted of peripheral blood mononuclear cells (PBMCs), obtained when the disease was refractory, from a patient treated with antithyroid drugs. The origin of this receptor is a female donor with Graves disease. The chain recombines TRBV15 with TRBJ1-5; D is undetermined. CDR3 in DNA: TGTGCCACCAGCAGTCTACCCGGGCAGTCCCAGCATTTT. Protein product: CATSSLPGQSQHF.